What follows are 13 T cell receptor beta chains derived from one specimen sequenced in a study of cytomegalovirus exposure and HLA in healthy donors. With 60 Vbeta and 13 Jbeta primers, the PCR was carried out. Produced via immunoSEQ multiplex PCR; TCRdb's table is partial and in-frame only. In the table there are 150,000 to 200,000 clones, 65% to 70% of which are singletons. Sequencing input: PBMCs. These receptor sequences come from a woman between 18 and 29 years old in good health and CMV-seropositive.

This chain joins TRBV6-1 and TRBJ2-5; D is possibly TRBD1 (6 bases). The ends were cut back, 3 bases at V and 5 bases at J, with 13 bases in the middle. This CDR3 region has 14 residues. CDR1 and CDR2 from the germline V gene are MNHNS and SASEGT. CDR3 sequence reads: CASSDHRVMETQYF. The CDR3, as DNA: TGTGCCAGCAGTGACCACAGGGTCATGGAGACCCAGTACTTC.

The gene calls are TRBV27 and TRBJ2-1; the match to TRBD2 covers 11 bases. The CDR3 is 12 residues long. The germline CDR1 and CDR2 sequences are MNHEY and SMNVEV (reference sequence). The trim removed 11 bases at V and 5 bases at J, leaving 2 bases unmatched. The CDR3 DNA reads TGTGCCGTAGCGGGGGGGAACAATGAGCAGTTCTTC. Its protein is CAVAGGNNEQFF.

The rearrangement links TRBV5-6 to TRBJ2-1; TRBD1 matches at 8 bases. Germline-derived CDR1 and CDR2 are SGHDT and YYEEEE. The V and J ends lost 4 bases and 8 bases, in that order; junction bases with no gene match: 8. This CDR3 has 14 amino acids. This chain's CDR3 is CASSGGQEGDEQFF. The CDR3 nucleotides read TGTGCCAGCAGCGGGGGACAGGAGGGCGATGAGCAGTTCTTC.

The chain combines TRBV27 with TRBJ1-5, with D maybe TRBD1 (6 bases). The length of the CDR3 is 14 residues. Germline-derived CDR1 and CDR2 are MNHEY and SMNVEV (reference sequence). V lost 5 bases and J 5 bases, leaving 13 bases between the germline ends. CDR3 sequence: CASSETGSYQPQHF. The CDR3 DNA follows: TGTGCCAGCAGTGAGACAGGAAGCTATCAGCCCCAGCATTTT.

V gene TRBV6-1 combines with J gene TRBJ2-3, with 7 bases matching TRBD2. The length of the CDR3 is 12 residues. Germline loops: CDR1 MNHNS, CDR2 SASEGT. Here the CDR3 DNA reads TGTGCACTTGGGACTATGGGGGATACGCAGTATTTT. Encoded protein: CALGTMGDTQYF.

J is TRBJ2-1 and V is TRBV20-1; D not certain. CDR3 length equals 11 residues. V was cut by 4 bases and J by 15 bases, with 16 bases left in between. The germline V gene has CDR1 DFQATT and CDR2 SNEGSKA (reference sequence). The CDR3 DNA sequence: TGCAGTGCTACTTCCGGGTCCCCTAGGTTCTTC. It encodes CSATSGSPRFF.

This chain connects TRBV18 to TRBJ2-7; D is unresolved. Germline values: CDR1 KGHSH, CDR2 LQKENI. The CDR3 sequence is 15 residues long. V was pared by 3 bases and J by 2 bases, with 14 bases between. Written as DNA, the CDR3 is TGTGCCAGCTCACCCCCCTCCGGCGCGGCCTACGAGCAGTACTTC. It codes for CASSPPSGAAYEQYF.

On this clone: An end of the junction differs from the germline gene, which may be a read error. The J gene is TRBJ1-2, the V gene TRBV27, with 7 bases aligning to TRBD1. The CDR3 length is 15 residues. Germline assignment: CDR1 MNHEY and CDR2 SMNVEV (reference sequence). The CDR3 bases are TGTGCCAGCACCCCTAAAAGACAGGGTAACTCTGGCTACACCTTC. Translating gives CASTPKRQGNSGYTF.

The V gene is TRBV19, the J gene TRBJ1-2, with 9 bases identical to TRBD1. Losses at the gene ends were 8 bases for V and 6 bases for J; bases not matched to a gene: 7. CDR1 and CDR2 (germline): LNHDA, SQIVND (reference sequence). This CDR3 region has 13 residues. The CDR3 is CASSGTGKDGYTF. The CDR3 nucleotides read TGTGCCAGTTCCGGGACAGGGAAGGATGGCTACACCTTC.

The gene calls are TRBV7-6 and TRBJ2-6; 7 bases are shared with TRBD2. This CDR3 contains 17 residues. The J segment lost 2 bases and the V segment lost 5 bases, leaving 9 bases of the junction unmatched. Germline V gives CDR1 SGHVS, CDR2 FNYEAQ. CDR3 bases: TGTGCCAGCAGCCCGGAGGGAGGGGAAGCTGGGGCCAACGTCCTGACTTTC. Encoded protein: CASSPEGGEAGANVLTF.

CDR3 sequence reads: CASALGTARGYTF. The DNA for the CDR3 is TGCGCCAGCGCCCTCGGGACAGCGCGTGGCTACACCTTC. The genes are TRBV10-2 and TRBJ1-2, with 7 bases fitting TRBD1. CDR1 is WSHSY, CDR2 SAAADI, per germline. The CDR3 spans 13 residues. Losses at the gene ends were 8 bases for V and 7 bases for J; bases not matched to a gene: 10.

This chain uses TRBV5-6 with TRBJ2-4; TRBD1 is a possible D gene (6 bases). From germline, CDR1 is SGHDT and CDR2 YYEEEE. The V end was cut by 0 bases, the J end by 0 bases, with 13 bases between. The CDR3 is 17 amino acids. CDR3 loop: CASSLDRTAGAKNIQYF. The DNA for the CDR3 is TGTGCCAGCAGCTTGGATAGGACAGCAGGAGCCAAAAACATTCAGTACTTC.

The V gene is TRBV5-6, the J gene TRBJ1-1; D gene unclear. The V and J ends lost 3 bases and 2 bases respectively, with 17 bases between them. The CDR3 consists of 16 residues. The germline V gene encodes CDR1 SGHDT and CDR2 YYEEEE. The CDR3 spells CASSSLSSSVNTEAFF. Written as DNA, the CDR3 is TGTGCCAGCAGCTCGTTATCCTCTTCCGTAAACACTGAAGCTTTCTTT.